This T cell receptor (beta chain) was profiled in a study of cytomegalovirus exposure and HLA in healthy donors. Assay: immunoSEQ multiplex PCR; the TCRdb copy retains only in-frame clones and omits some. The sample has 300,000 to 350,000 clones, nearly 90% seen once. The CDR3 is made up of 17 amino acids. Germline lookup yields CDR1 SGHRS and CDR2 YFSETQ. J lost 2 bases, V lost 1 base, and 6 bases had no gene match. In its sample, this clone was seen once. Sequencing input: PBMCs. This rearrangement joins TRBV5-1 to TRBJ2-3, with TRBD2 matching over 11 bases. This clonotype was obtained from a man aged 30 to 45 in good health and CMV-seronegative. The CDR3 DNA reads as TGCGCCAGCAGCTTGTTTGAACTAGCGGGAGCCACAGATACGCAGTATTTT. Amino acids: CASSLFELAGATDTQYF.